This T cell receptor (beta chain) was captured by sequencing in a study of blood T cell repertoires in COVID-19. Profiled with immunoSEQ multiplex PCR; TCRdb holds only in-frame clones, not every one. The sample has a few hundred thousand clones, 85% seen once; the top ten hold 2% to 3%. This clone was seen more than once but under ten times. Donors in Cohort 3 counted as recovered after two negative PCRs, clearance, or symptom resolution. The J segment lost 4 bases and the V segment lost 10 bases, leaving 10 bases of the junction unmatched. The CDR3 loop spans 14 amino acids. Germline V gene sequence: CDR1 MNHEY, CDR2 SMNVEV (reference sequence).

The V call is TRBV27, the J call TRBJ1-5; TRBD1 matches at 7 bases. Sequenced material: PBMCs or T cells enriched from blood (not recorded which). The receptor was derived from a woman between 50 and 59 years old who had recovered from COVID-19. Here the CDR3 reads CATSERGLNQPQHF. CDR3 coding DNA: TGTGCCACCTCGGAAAGGGGGCTAAATCAGCCCCAGCATTTT.